This is a list of T cell receptor beta chains from one sample in a study of T cell repertoires in cytomegalovirus infection. From the reads, TCRdb called clonotypes with MiXCR, one entry per CDR3 protein. The data hold about 830,000 distinct CDR3 sequences, with about 33% observed a single time. Their cognate antigens are unknown. This specimen consisted of cultured CD8+ T cells from PBMCs, obtained from culture after CMV antigen stimulation. Every receptor here comes from a human donor in good health (CMV status not recorded). Some clones in this sample may be carry-over from other donors' samples. CDR3s include the opening cysteine and the closing phenylalanine or tryptophan. Each record gives: clone size, V gene, CDR3 length, J gene, D gene, CDR3 protein, CDR3 DNA. A D gene is named only where the DNA matches it firmly. Clone size is given for some rows only: seen once, a few or many times, or a class if the clone is expanded.

clone_size: many; v_call: TRBV7-9; cdr3_length: 17; j_call: TRBJ2-5; d_call: NA; cdr3_aa: CASSSQLAGTDQETQYF; cdr3_nt: TGTGCCAGCAGCTCCCAGCTGGCAGGGACGGACCAAGAGACCCAGTACTTC
clone_size: NA; v_call: TRBV4-3; cdr3_length: 16; j_call: TRBJ2-2; d_call: NA; cdr3_aa: CASSQDSTANTGELFF; cdr3_nt: TGCGCCAGCAGCCAAGATTCTACAGCGAACACCGGGGAGCTGTTTTTT
clone_size: many; v_call: TRBV7-8; cdr3_length: 16; j_call: TRBJ1-5; d_call: NA; cdr3_aa: CASSPPTEYSNQPQHF; cdr3_nt: TGTGCCAGCAGCCCCCCGACAGAGTATAGCAATCAGCCCCAGCATTTT
clone_size: many; v_call: TRBV6-1; cdr3_length: 14; j_call: TRBJ1-2; d_call: NA; cdr3_aa: CASSEALGGNGYTF; cdr3_nt: TGTGCCAGCAGTGAAGCGCTCGGAGGGAACGGCTACACCTTC
clone_size: few; v_call: TRBV20-1; cdr3_length: 14; j_call: TRBJ2-3; d_call: TRBD2; cdr3_aa: CSARELAGTDTQYF; cdr3_nt: TGCAGTGCTAGAGAACTAGCGGGGACGGATACGCAGTATTTT
clone_size: few; v_call: TRBV24-1; cdr3_length: 16; j_call: TRBJ2-2; d_call: NA; cdr3_aa: CATSSNVDLWGGELFF; cdr3_nt: TGTGCCACCAGTTCCAACGTCGATCTATGGGGCGGGGAGCTGTTTTTT
clone_size: few; v_call: TRBV7-6; cdr3_length: 17; j_call: TRBJ2-1; d_call: NA; cdr3_aa: CASSRGGGGVDYNEQFF; cdr3_nt: TGTGCCAGCAGCCGCGGAGGGGGGGGGGTAGACTACAATGAGCAGTTCTTC
clone_size: few; v_call: TRBV5-8; cdr3_length: 15; j_call: TRBJ2-7; d_call: TRBD1; cdr3_aa: CASSLDRGFNYEQYF; cdr3_nt: TGTGCCAGCAGCTTGGACAGGGGGTTTAACTACGAGCAGTACTTC
clone_size: NA; v_call: TRBV4-2; cdr3_length: 14; j_call: TRBJ2-3; d_call: NA; cdr3_aa: CASSQDLITDTQYF; cdr3_nt: TGTGCCAGCAGCCAAGATCTAATAACAGATACGCAGTATTTT
clone_size: NA; v_call: TRBV19; cdr3_length: 15; j_call: TRBJ1-5; d_call: NA; cdr3_aa: CASSISGGPYQPQHF; cdr3_nt: TGTGCCAGTAGTATATCTGGGGGCCCATATCAGCCCCAGCATTTT
clone_size: once; v_call: TRBV6-6; cdr3_length: 16; j_call: TRBJ2-3; d_call: NA; cdr3_aa: CASSYSPDGSTDTQYF; cdr3_nt: TGTGCCAGCAGTTACTCACCGGACGGGAGCACAGATACGCAGTATTTT
clone_size: NA; v_call: TRBV28; cdr3_length: 18; j_call: TRBJ2-1; d_call: TRBD2; cdr3_aa: CASSLSRTSDTTNNEQFF; cdr3_nt: TGTGCCAGCAGTTTAAGTCGGACTAGCGATACAACGAACAATGAGCAGTTCTTC
clone_size: many; v_call: TRBV7-6; cdr3_length: 15; j_call: TRBJ2-1; d_call: NA; cdr3_aa: CASSASRAPYNEQFF; cdr3_nt: TGTGCCAGCAGCGCTAGCAGGGCTCCCTACAATGAGCAGTTCTTC
clone_size: NA; v_call: TRBV12-3/TRBV12-4; cdr3_length: 14; j_call: TRBJ2-2; d_call: TRBD1; cdr3_aa: CASSLAGGFGELFF; cdr3_nt: TGTGCCAGCAGTTTGGCAGGGGGCTTCGGGGAGCTGTTTTTT
clone_size: NA; v_call: TRBV7-6; cdr3_length: 16; j_call: TRBJ1-3; d_call: NA; cdr3_aa: CASSSALKSSGNTIYF; cdr3_nt: TGTGCCAGCAGCTCCGCCCTCAAGAGCTCTGGAAACACCATATATTTT
clone_size: NA; v_call: TRBV7-9; cdr3_length: 14; j_call: TRBJ2-3; d_call: TRBD2; cdr3_aa: CASSFRGGQDTQYF; cdr3_nt: TGTGCCAGCAGCTTCCGGGGGGGCCAAGATACGCAGTATTTT
clone_size: few; v_call: TRBV12-3/TRBV12-4; cdr3_length: 10; j_call: TRBJ2-3; d_call: NA; cdr3_aa: CASGGRTQYF; cdr3_nt: TGTGCCAGTGGGGGCCGTACGCAGTATTTT
clone_size: NA; v_call: TRBV6-1; cdr3_length: 15; j_call: TRBJ1-2; d_call: NA; cdr3_aa: CASVLGTPLDYGYTF; cdr3_nt: TGTGCCAGCGTCTTAGGGACACCTCTAGACTATGGCTACACCTTC
clone_size: NA; v_call: TRBV5-6; cdr3_length: 15; j_call: TRBJ2-4; d_call: TRBD1; cdr3_aa: CASSFGTGGLSIQYF; cdr3_nt: TGTGCCAGCAGCTTTGGGACAGGGGGCCTAAGCATTCAGTACTTC
clone_size: NA; v_call: TRBV6-2/TRBV6-3; cdr3_length: 14; j_call: TRBJ2-1; d_call: NA; cdr3_aa: CASRYSQGGSEQFF; cdr3_nt: TGTGCCAGCCGTTACTCGCAGGGTGGGAGTGAGCAGTTCTTC
clone_size: NA; v_call: TRBV4-2; cdr3_length: 16; j_call: TRBJ1-1; d_call: NA; cdr3_aa: CASSHPPDSLNTEAFF; cdr3_nt: TGTGCCAGCAGCCATCCTCCCGACAGTTTGAACACTGAAGCTTTCTTT
clone_size: few; v_call: TRBV20-1; cdr3_length: 14; j_call: TRBJ2-1; d_call: NA; cdr3_aa: CSARAGPSRTEQFF; cdr3_nt: TGCAGTGCTAGAGCGGGCCCAAGCCGTACGGAGCAGTTCTTC
clone_size: NA; v_call: TRBV7-7; cdr3_length: 15; j_call: TRBJ2-2; d_call: TRBD1; cdr3_aa: CASSWGTGGTGELFF; cdr3_nt: TGTGCTAGCAGCTGGGGGACAGGGGGAACCGGGGAGCTGTTTTTT
clone_size: NA; v_call: TRBV5-1; cdr3_length: 16; j_call: TRBJ2-2; d_call: TRBD1; cdr3_aa: CASSLPGQHATGELFF; cdr3_nt: TGCGCCAGCAGCCTCCCGGGACAGCATGCGACCGGGGAGCTGTTTTTT
clone_size: once; v_call: TRBV4-1; cdr3_length: 15; j_call: TRBJ1-5; d_call: NA; cdr3_aa: CASSQVDSSNQPQHF; cdr3_nt: TGCGCCAGCAGCCAAGTCGACAGTAGCAATCAGCCCCAGCATTTT
clone_size: NA; v_call: TRBV7-2; cdr3_length: 16; j_call: TRBJ2-2; d_call: NA; cdr3_aa: CASSARRVTNTGELFF; cdr3_nt: TGTGCCAGCAGCGCCCGACGGGTGACGAACACCGGGGAGCTGTTTTTT
clone_size: NA; v_call: TRBV11-2; cdr3_length: 17; j_call: TRBJ1-1; d_call: TRBD1; cdr3_aa: CASSFWGTGDMNTEAFF; cdr3_nt: TGTGCCAGCAGCTTCTGGGGGACAGGGGACATGAACACTGAAGCTTTCTTT
clone_size: NA; v_call: TRBV6-5; cdr3_length: 14; j_call: TRBJ1-4; d_call: TRBD1; cdr3_aa: CASRVRGGEEKLFF; cdr3_nt: TGTGCCAGCCGAGTTAGAGGGGGCGAGGAAAAACTGTTTTTT
clone_size: NA; v_call: TRBV11-3; cdr3_length: 14; j_call: TRBJ1-1; d_call: NA; cdr3_aa: CASSPEGDNTEAFF; cdr3_nt: TGTGCCAGCAGCCCTGAGGGGGATAACACTGAAGCTTTCTTT
clone_size: few; v_call: TRBV23-1; cdr3_length: 15; j_call: TRBJ2-3; d_call: NA; cdr3_aa: CASNQDRLRTDTQYF; cdr3_nt: TGCGCCAGCAACCAAGACAGATTACGCACAGATACGCAGTATTTT
clone_size: few; v_call: TRBV12-3/TRBV12-4; cdr3_length: 13; j_call: TRBJ2-2; d_call: NA; cdr3_aa: CASIRPGLPELFF; cdr3_nt: TGTGCCAGCATCCGACCGGGACTGCCGGAGCTGTTTTTT
clone_size: NA; v_call: TRBV11-2; cdr3_length: 16; j_call: TRBJ1-1; d_call: NA; cdr3_aa: CASSFWGRGESTEAFF; cdr3_nt: TGTGCCAGCAGCTTCTGGGGGAGGGGAGAATCCACTGAAGCTTTCTTT
clone_size: few; v_call: TRBV15; cdr3_length: 15; j_call: TRBJ2-5; d_call: TRBD1; cdr3_aa: CATSGRDRTQETQYF; cdr3_nt: TGTGCCACCAGCGGTCGGGACAGGACTCAAGAGACCCAGTACTTC
clone_size: few; v_call: TRBV7-6; cdr3_length: 13; j_call: TRBJ2-1; d_call: NA; cdr3_aa: CASRENPFDEQFF; cdr3_nt: TGTGCCAGCAGAGAAAATCCGTTTGATGAGCAGTTCTTC
clone_size: NA; v_call: TRBV5-1; cdr3_length: 15; j_call: TRBJ2-3; d_call: NA; cdr3_aa: CASSLGGRGGDTQYF; cdr3_nt: TGCGCCAGCAGCTTGGGGGGCCGGGGCGGAGATACGCAGTATTTT
clone_size: NA; v_call: TRBV12-3/TRBV12-4; cdr3_length: 13; j_call: TRBJ1-6; d_call: NA; cdr3_aa: CVTRGGPNSPLHF; cdr3_nt: TGTGTCACACGAGGGGGGCCTAATTCACCCCTCCACTTT
clone_size: NA; v_call: TRBV9; cdr3_length: 13; j_call: TRBJ1-2; d_call: NA; cdr3_aa: CASSEGGAYGYTF; cdr3_nt: TGTGCCAGCAGCGAGGGGGGGGCCTATGGCTACACCTTC
clone_size: NA; v_call: TRBV5-4; cdr3_length: 15; j_call: TRBJ2-3; d_call: NA; cdr3_aa: CASRQMGFRVDTQYF; cdr3_nt: TGTGCCAGCAGGCAAATGGGGTTCCGGGTAGATACGCAGTATTTT
clone_size: once; v_call: TRBV19; cdr3_length: 14; j_call: TRBJ2-2; d_call: NA; cdr3_aa: CASSIVSTSGELFF; cdr3_nt: TGTGCCAGTAGTATAGTTAGCACCTCCGGGGAGCTGTTTTTT
clone_size: NA; v_call: TRBV6-5; cdr3_length: 14; j_call: TRBJ2-1; d_call: TRBD2; cdr3_aa: CASSYTGTSAEQFF; cdr3_nt: TGTGCCAGCAGTTACACCGGGACTAGCGCTGAGCAGTTCTTC
clone_size: NA; v_call: TRBV7-9; cdr3_length: 15; j_call: TRBJ1-2; d_call: NA; cdr3_aa: CASSAERTGFYGYTF; cdr3_nt: TGTGCCAGCAGCGCCGAACGAACGGGTTTCTATGGCTACACCTTC
clone_size: NA; v_call: TRBV6-5; cdr3_length: 12; j_call: TRBJ1-1; d_call: NA; cdr3_aa: CASSYPGKEAFF; cdr3_nt: TGTGCCAGCAGTTACCCAGGGAAAGAAGCTTTCTTT
clone_size: NA; v_call: TRBV9; cdr3_length: 16; j_call: TRBJ2-5; d_call: TRBD1; cdr3_aa: CASSEGQTLNQETQYF; cdr3_nt: TGTGCCAGCAGCGAGGGACAGACATTAAACCAAGAGACCCAGTACTTC
clone_size: many; v_call: TRBV7-2; cdr3_length: 14; j_call: TRBJ2-3; d_call: NA; cdr3_aa: CASSLDSSGDTQYF; cdr3_nt: TGTGCCAGCAGCTTAGACAGTTCCGGAGATACGCAGTATTTT
clone_size: NA; v_call: TRBV9; cdr3_length: 14; j_call: TRBJ2-3; d_call: NA; cdr3_aa: CASSPGKGLDTQYF; cdr3_nt: TGTGCCAGCAGCCCGGGGAAGGGGCTGGATACGCAGTATTTT
clone_size: NA; v_call: TRBV2; cdr3_length: 14; j_call: TRBJ2-1; d_call: NA; cdr3_aa: CASAPAQNYNEQFF; cdr3_nt: TGTGCCAGCGCCCCAGCGCAGAACTACAATGAGCAGTTCTTC
clone_size: NA; v_call: TRBV19; cdr3_length: 18; j_call: TRBJ2-7; d_call: NA; cdr3_aa: CASSITPQGPAEGYEQYF; cdr3_nt: TGTGCCAGTAGTATTACCCCACAGGGACCTGCGGAGGGCTACGAGCAGTACTTC
clone_size: NA; v_call: TRBV7-6; cdr3_length: 16; j_call: TRBJ2-1; d_call: TRBD2; cdr3_aa: CASSLASGGAHNEQFF; cdr3_nt: TGTGCCAGCAGCTTAGCTAGCGGGGGGGCCCACAATGAGCAGTTCTTC
clone_size: many; v_call: TRBV6-5; cdr3_length: 12; j_call: TRBJ2-3; d_call: TRBD2; cdr3_aa: CASTSATDTQYF; cdr3_nt: TGTGCCAGTACTAGCGCCACAGATACGCAGTATTTT
clone_size: NA; v_call: TRBV4-1; cdr3_length: 14; j_call: TRBJ2-1; d_call: TRBD1; cdr3_aa: CASSPPAGQVEQFF; cdr3_nt: TGCGCCAGCAGCCCCCCTGCGGGACAGGTTGAGCAGTTCTTC
clone_size: NA; v_call: TRBV19; cdr3_length: 14; j_call: TRBJ2-1; d_call: NA; cdr3_aa: CASRQRGGTHEQFF; cdr3_nt: TGTGCCAGTCGACAGCGCGGAGGTACCCATGAGCAGTTCTTC